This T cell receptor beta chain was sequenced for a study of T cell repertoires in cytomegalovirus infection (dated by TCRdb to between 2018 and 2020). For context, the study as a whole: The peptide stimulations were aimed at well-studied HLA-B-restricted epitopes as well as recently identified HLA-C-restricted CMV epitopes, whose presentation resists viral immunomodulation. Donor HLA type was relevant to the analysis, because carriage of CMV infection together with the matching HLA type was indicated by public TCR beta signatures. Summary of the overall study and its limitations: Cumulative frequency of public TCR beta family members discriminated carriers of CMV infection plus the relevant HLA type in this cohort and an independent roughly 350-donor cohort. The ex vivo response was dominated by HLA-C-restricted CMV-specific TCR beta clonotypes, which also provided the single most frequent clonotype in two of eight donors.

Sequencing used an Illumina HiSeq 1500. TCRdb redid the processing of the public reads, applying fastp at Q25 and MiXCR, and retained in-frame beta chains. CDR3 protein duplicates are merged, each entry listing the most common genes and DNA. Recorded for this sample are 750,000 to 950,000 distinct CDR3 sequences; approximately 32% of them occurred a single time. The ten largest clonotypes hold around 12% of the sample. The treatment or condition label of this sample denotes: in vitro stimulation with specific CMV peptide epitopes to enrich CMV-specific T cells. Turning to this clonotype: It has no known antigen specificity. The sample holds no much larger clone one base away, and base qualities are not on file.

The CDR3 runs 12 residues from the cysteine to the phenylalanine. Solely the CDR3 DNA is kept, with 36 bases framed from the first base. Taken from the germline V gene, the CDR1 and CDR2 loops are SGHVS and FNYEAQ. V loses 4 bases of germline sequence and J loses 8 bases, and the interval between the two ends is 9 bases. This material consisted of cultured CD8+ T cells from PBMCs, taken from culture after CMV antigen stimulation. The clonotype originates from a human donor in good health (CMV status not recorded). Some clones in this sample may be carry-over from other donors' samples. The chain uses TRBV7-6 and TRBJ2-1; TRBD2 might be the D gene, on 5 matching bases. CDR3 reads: CASSSSQYEQFF. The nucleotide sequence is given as TGTGCCAGCAGCTCTAGCCAGTATGAGCAGTTCTTC.